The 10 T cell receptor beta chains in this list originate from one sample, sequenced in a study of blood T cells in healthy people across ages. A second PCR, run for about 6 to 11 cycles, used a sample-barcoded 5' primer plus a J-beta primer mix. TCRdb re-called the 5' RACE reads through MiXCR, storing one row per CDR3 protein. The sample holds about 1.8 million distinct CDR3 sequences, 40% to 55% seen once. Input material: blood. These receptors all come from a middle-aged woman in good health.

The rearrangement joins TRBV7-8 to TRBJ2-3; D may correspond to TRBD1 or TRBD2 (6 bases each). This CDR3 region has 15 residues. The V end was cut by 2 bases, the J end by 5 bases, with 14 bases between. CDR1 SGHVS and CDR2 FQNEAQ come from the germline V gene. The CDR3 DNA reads TGTGCCAGCAGCTTAACGGGGGCTAAGGAAGATACGCAGTATTTT. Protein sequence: CASSLTGAKEDTQYF.

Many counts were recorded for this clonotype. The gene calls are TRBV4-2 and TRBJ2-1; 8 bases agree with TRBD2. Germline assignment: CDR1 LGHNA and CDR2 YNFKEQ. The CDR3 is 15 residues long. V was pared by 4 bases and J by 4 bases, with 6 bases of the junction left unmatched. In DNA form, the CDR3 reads TGTGCCAGCAGCCCCTCCAGCGGGGGATACAATGAGCAGTTCTTC. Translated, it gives CASSPSSGGYNEQFF.

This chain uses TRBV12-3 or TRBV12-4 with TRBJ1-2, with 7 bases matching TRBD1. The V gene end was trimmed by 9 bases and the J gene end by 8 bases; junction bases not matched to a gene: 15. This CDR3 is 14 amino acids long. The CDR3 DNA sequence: TGTGCCAGTTTACAACTAGACAGGGCGAGCGGCTACACCTTC. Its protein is CASLQLDRASGYTF.

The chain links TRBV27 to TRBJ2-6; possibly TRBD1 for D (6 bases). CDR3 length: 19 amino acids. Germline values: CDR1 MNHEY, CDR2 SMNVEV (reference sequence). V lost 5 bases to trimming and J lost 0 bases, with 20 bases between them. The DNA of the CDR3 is TGTGCCAGCAGTAGGGGGAAGGGCAGGGGTCCCTCTGGGGCCAACGTCCTGACTTTC. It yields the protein CASSRGKGRGPSGANVLTF.

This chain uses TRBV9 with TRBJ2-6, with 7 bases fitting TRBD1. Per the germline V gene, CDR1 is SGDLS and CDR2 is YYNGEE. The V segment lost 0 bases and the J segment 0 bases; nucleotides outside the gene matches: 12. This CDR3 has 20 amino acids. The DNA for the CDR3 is TGTGCCAGCAGCGTAGGAGTCAGTCGGGACAGCCTCTCTGGGGCCAACGTCCTGACTTTC. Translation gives CASSVGVSRDSLSGANVLTF.

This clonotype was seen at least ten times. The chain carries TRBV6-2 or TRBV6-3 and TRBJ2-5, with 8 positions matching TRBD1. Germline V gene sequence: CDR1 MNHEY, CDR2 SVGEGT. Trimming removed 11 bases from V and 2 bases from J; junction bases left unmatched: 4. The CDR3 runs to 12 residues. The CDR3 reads CAGGQGQETQYF. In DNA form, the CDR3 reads TGTGCCGGCGGACAGGGACAAGAGACCCAGTACTTC.

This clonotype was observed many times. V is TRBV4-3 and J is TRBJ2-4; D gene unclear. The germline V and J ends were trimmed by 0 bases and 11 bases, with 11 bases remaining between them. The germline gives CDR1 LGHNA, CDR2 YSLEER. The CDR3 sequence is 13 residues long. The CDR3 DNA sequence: TGCGCCAGCAGCCAAGATTTTGGGTCCTTTCAGTACTTC. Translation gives CASSQDFGSFQYF.

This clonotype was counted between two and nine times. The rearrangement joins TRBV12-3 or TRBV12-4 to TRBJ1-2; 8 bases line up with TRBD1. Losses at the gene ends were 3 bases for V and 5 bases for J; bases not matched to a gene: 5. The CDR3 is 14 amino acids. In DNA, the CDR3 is TGTGCCAGCAGTTTGACAGGGGCTTCTTATGGCTACACCTTC. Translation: CASSLTGASYGYTF.

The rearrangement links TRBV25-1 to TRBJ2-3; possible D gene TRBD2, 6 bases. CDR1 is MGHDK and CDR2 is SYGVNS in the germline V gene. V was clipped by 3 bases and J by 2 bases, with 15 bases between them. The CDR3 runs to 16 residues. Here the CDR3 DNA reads TGTGCCAGCAGTGATGTCCTAGCGTCCGTCACAGATACGCAGTATTTT. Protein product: CASSDVLASVTDTQYF.

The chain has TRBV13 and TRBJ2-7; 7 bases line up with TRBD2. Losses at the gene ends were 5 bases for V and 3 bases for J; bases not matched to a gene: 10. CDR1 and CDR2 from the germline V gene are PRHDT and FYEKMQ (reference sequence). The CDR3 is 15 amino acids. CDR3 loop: CASSRTGGIGYEQYF. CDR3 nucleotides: TGTGCCAGCAGCAGGACCGGGGGGATAGGCTACGAGCAGTACTTC.